Listed below are T cell receptor beta chains from one sample, sequenced in a study of blood T cell repertoires in COVID-19. Clones were read by immunoSEQ multiplex PCR, and TCRdb kept only the in-frame ones, dropping some. The sample shows fewer than 200,000 clones, approximately 90% of them seen only once. Sequencing used peripheral blood. The receptors shown here come from a man aged 45-65 years who had recovered from COVID-19. Both conserved end residues are part of each CDR3. A D gene is named only where the DNA matches it firmly. Clone size is stated in some rows and not others, as once, few, many or a class when expanded.

V gene: TRBV5-1; J gene: TRBJ2-1; clone size: once; D gene: TRBD1; CDR3 protein: CASSSDRASRNEQFF; CDR3 DNA: TGCGCCAGCAGCTCGGACAGGGCATCCCGCAATGAGCAGTTCTTC
V gene: TRBV18; J gene: TRBJ1-2; clone size: -; D gene: TRBD1; CDR3 protein: CASSPGGQGAYGYTF; CDR3 DNA: TGTGCCAGCTCACCTGGGGGACAGGGGGCCTATGGCTACACCTTC
V gene: TRBV4-3; J gene: TRBJ1-2; clone size: -; D gene: -; CDR3 protein: CASSPGEGRYGYTF; CDR3 DNA: TGCGCCAGCAGCCCGGGGGAGGGGAGGTATGGCTACACCTTC
V gene: TRBV18; J gene: TRBJ2-3; clone size: -; D gene: -; CDR3 protein: CASSPDIATSTDTQYF; CDR3 DNA: TGTGCCAGCTCACCCGATATAGCGACTAGCACAGATACGCAGTATTTT
V gene: TRBV27; J gene: TRBJ2-7; clone size: many; D gene: TRBD2; CDR3 protein: CASSSRGGPDEQYF; CDR3 DNA: TGTGCCAGCAGTTCGCGCGGGGGTCCGGACGAGCAGTACTTC
V gene: TRBV29-1; J gene: TRBJ2-2; clone size: -; D gene: -; CDR3 protein: CSVEDRPGAGTGELFF; CDR3 DNA: TGCAGCGTTGAAGATCGGCCAGGGGCGGGCACCGGGGAGCTGTTTTTT
V gene: TRBV7-3; J gene: TRBJ2-7; clone size: -; D gene: TRBD1; CDR3 protein: CASSPGTGTYEQYF; CDR3 DNA: TGTGCCAGCAGCCCCGGGACAGGGACCTACGAGCAGTACTTC
V gene: TRBV5-4; J gene: TRBJ2-6; clone size: -; D gene: -; CDR3 protein: CASSLGGVSGANVLTF; CDR3 DNA: TGTGCCAGCAGCTTGGGAGGAGTCTCTGGGGCCAACGTCCTGACTTTC
V gene: TRBV10-3; J gene: TRBJ2-3; clone size: -; D gene: TRBD2; CDR3 protein: CAASSGKSTDTQYF; CDR3 DNA: TGTGCCGCGTCTAGCGGGAAAAGCACAGATACGCAGTATTTT
V gene: TRBV29-1; J gene: TRBJ2-7; clone size: -; D gene: TRBD1; CDR3 protein: CSVDGTGGLYEQYF; CDR3 DNA: TGCAGCGTGGACGGGACAGGGGGTCTCTACGAGCAGTACTTC
V gene: TRBV14; J gene: TRBJ2-2; clone size: -; D gene: -; CDR3 protein: CASSQSRANTGELFF; CDR3 DNA: TGTGCCAGCAGCCAAAGCCGAGCGAACACCGGGGAGCTGTTTTTT
V gene: TRBV28; J gene: TRBJ2-3; clone size: -; D gene: -; CDR3 protein: CASSLGGATDTQYF; CDR3 DNA: TGTGCCAGCAGCTTAGGGGGGGCTACAGATACGCAGTATTTT
V gene: TRBV7-2; J gene: TRBJ1-1; clone size: -; D gene: -; CDR3 protein: CASGVGGSGSEAFF; CDR3 DNA: TGTGCCAGCGGGGTAGGGGGATCTGGTTCTGAAGCTTTCTTT
V gene: TRBV5-1; J gene: TRBJ1-6; clone size: -; D gene: -; CDR3 protein: CASSWGRASDSPLHF; CDR3 DNA: TGCGCCAGCAGCTGGGGGCGAGCCTCCGATTCACCCCTCCACTTT
V gene: TRBV4-3; J gene: TRBJ1-2; clone size: -; D gene: TRBD1; CDR3 protein: CASSQGVGTGGDGYTF; CDR3 DNA: TGCGCCAGCAGCCAAGGCGTAGGGACAGGGGGAGATGGCTACACCTTC
V gene: TRBV6-2/TRBV6-3; J gene: TRBJ1-1; clone size: -; D gene: -; CDR3 protein: CASSSVAEAFF; CDR3 DNA: TGTGCCAGCAGTTCCGTCGCTGAAGCTTTCTTT
V gene: TRBV10-3; J gene: TRBJ1-1; clone size: -; D gene: TRBD1; CDR3 protein: CAISESVGGKLGTEAFF; CDR3 DNA: TGTGCCATCAGTGAGTCGGTAGGGGGCAAACTCGGCACTGAAGCTTTCTTT
V gene: TRBV20-1; J gene: TRBJ1-2; clone size: -; D gene: TRBD1; CDR3 protein: CSTGGGYGYTF; CDR3 DNA: TGCAGTACAGGGGGCGGCTATGGCTACACCTTC
V gene: TRBV6-2/TRBV6-3; J gene: TRBJ2-7; clone size: -; D gene: -; CDR3 protein: CASSPTTGFRYEQYF; CDR3 DNA: TGTGCCAGCAGTCCCACGACAGGTTTCCGCTACGAGCAGTACTTC
V gene: TRBV7-2; J gene: TRBJ2-3; clone size: -; D gene: -; CDR3 protein: CASSPSRFTSTDTQYF; CDR3 DNA: TGTGCCAGCAGCCCATCCAGGTTCACTAGCACAGATACGCAGTATTTT
V gene: TRBV7-2; J gene: TRBJ1-6; clone size: -; D gene: -; CDR3 protein: CASSSGVTYNSPLHF; CDR3 DNA: TGTGCCAGCAGTTCAGGGGTCACCTATAATTCACCCCTCCACTTT
V gene: TRBV19; J gene: TRBJ1-4; clone size: -; D gene: TRBD1; CDR3 protein: CASSTGTATNEKLFF; CDR3 DNA: TGTGCCAGTAGCACCGGGACAGCAACTAATGAAAAACTGTTTTTT
V gene: TRBV6-5; J gene: TRBJ2-7; clone size: -; D gene: -; CDR3 protein: CASSQSSLSYEQYF; CDR3 DNA: TGTGCCAGCAGTCAATCTAGCCTCTCCTACGAGCAGTACTTC
V gene: TRBV4-2; J gene: TRBJ2-1; clone size: -; D gene: TRBD2; CDR3 protein: CASSQGSGGGNEQFF; CDR3 DNA: TGTGCCAGCAGCCAGGGAAGCGGGGGGGGCAATGAGCAGTTCTTC
V gene: TRBV4-3; J gene: TRBJ1-5; clone size: -; D gene: -; CDR3 protein: CASSQEASSNQPQHF; CDR3 DNA: TGCGCCAGCAGCCAAGAGGCCAGTAGCAATCAGCCCCAGCATTTT
V gene: TRBV4-3; J gene: TRBJ2-5; clone size: -; D gene: TRBD2; CDR3 protein: CASSRSSGSAETQYF; CDR3 DNA: TGCGCCAGCAGCCGTTCTAGCGGGAGTGCAGAGACCCAGTACTTC
V gene: TRBV4-3; J gene: TRBJ1-3; clone size: -; D gene: TRBD1; CDR3 protein: CASSQFSGTVTGNTIYF; CDR3 DNA: TGCGCCAGCAGCCAATTCTCCGGGACAGTAACTGGAAACACCATATATTTT
V gene: TRBV6-5; J gene: TRBJ2-7; clone size: -; D gene: -; CDR3 protein: CASARGSLPEQYF; CDR3 DNA: TGTGCCAGCGCCCGCGGCAGCTTACCCGAGCAGTACTTC
V gene: TRBV5-5; J gene: TRBJ2-3; clone size: -; D gene: TRBD2; CDR3 protein: CASSSTGGLRDTQYF; CDR3 DNA: TGTGCCAGCAGCTCTACGGGGGGGCTGAGAGATACGCAGTATTTT
V gene: TRBV7-2; J gene: TRBJ1-6; clone size: -; D gene: -; CDR3 protein: CASSWPNSPLHF; CDR3 DNA: TGTGCCAGCAGCTGGCCGAATTCACCCCTCCACTTT
V gene: TRBV4-3; J gene: TRBJ1-1; clone size: -; D gene: -; CDR3 protein: CASSQDLPNTEAFF; CDR3 DNA: TGCGCCAGCAGCCAAGATCTCCCGAACACTGAAGCTTTCTTT
V gene: TRBV7-8; J gene: TRBJ1-5; clone size: -; D gene: -; CDR3 protein: CASSLIEGEGQPQHF; CDR3 DNA: TGTGCCAGCAGCTTAATAGAAGGGGAGGGTCAGCCCCAGCATTTT
V gene: TRBV7-2; J gene: TRBJ1-1; clone size: -; D gene: -; CDR3 protein: CASSFFPGENTEAFF; CDR3 DNA: TGTGCCAGCAGCTTTTTTCCCGGGGAGAACACTGAAGCTTTCTTT
V gene: TRBV7-9; J gene: TRBJ2-5; clone size: -; D gene: TRBD1; CDR3 protein: CASSLDGTGGPFQETQYF; CDR3 DNA: TGTGCCAGCAGCTTAGATGGGACAGGGGGCCCCTTCCAAGAGACCCAGTACTTC
V gene: TRBV7-9; J gene: TRBJ2-7; clone size: -; D gene: -; CDR3 protein: CASSPIENEQYF; CDR3 DNA: TGTGCCAGCAGCCCGATTGAGAACGAGCAGTACTTC
V gene: TRBV27; J gene: TRBJ1-6; clone size: -; D gene: TRBD1; CDR3 protein: CASSLKGQTVNSPLHF; CDR3 DNA: TGTGCCAGCAGTTTAAAGGGACAGACTGTTAATTCACCCCTCCACTTT
V gene: TRBV6-5; J gene: TRBJ1-2; clone size: -; D gene: TRBD1; CDR3 protein: CASRRTGEGYTF; CDR3 DNA: TGTGCCAGCAGGAGGACAGGGGAGGGCTACACCTTC